The 29 T cell receptor beta chains presented below share a single source sample, sequenced in a study of OX40 agonist ivuxolimab in advanced cancers. Sequencing used immunoSEQ multiplex PCR; TCRdb keeps in-frame clones, though not all of them. The sample has roughly 90,000 clones, just over 90% seen once. The material sequenced was CD4+ or CD8+ T cells sorted from blood, taken in a trial of the OX40 agonist ivuxolimab. The receptors come from an adult with an advanced solid tumor such as melanoma, head and neck, liver or kidney cancer.

This chain links TRBV11-2 with TRBJ2-2; D tentatively reads TRBD1 or TRBD2 (5 bases each). V was trimmed by 7 bases and J by 0 bases, leaving 15 bases between them. Germline V gives CDR1 SGHAT, CDR2 FQNNGV. The CDR3 covers 16 residues. Here the CDR3 DNA reads TGTGCCAGCACATATCAAGGGGACGCGAACACCGGGGAGCTGTTTTTT. This translates into CASTYQGDANTGELFF.

V gene TRBV4-3 combines with J gene TRBJ2-3; TRBD1 aligns across 9 bases. There are 16 residues in the CDR3. From germline, CDR1 is LGHNA and CDR2 YSLEER. The J segment lost 5 bases and the V segment lost 1 base, leaving 7 bases of the junction unmatched. The CDR3: CASSQVRGQGQDTQYF. In nucleotides, the CDR3 is TGCGCCAGCAGCCAAGTCCGGGGACAGGGACAAGATACGCAGTATTTT.

The chain has TRBV5-1 and TRBJ2-7; D possibly corresponds to TRBD1 (6 bases). The CDR3 is made up of 14 amino acids. The V and J ends lost 3 bases and 0 bases respectively, with 10 bases between them. The germline V gene has CDR1 SGHRS and CDR2 YFSETQ. As DNA, the CDR3 is TGCGCCAGCAGCTCGCAGGGGAACTCCTACGAGCAGTACTTC. Translating gives CASSSQGNSYEQYF.

The chain employs TRBV28 and TRBJ2-7; D might be TRBD2 (6 bases). This CDR3 contains 15 residues. Trimming pared 3 bases from V and 1 base from J, leaving 13 bases between. Looked up from germline, CDR1 is MDHEN and CDR2 is SYDVKM. CDR3: CASSFSGLQSYEQYF. The CDR3, as DNA: TGTGCCAGCAGTTTCTCGGGACTGCAGTCCTACGAGCAGTACTTC.

The chain links TRBV7-2 to TRBJ2-7, with D possibly being TRBD1 or TRBD2 (5 bases each). V lost 1 base and J 9 bases, leaving 16 bases between the germline ends. The length of the CDR3 is 14 residues. The V gene's germline CDR1 is SGHTA and CDR2 FQGNSA. CDR3 protein: CASSLDVGERGQYF. CDR3 DNA: TGTGCCAGCAGCTTAGATGTCGGGGAGAGGGGGCAGTACTTC.

The V and J genes are TRBV27 and TRBJ2-1; 7 positions match TRBD2. CDR1 is MNHEY and CDR2 is SMNVEV in the germline V gene (reference sequence). The V and J ends lost 1 base and 7 bases, in that order; junction bases with no gene match: 13. This CDR3 spans 17 amino acids. DNA for the CDR3: TGTGCCAGCAGTTTATTAGGCCTAGCGGACCCGAGGAATGAGCAGTTCTTC. Protein product: CASSLLGLADPRNEQFF.

This chain connects TRBV7-2 to TRBJ1-1; D is perhaps TRBD1 (5 bases). Germline V gives CDR1 SGHTA, CDR2 FQGNSA. V lost 0 bases and J 1 base, leaving 6 bases between the germline ends. The CDR3 runs 14 residues. The CDR3 region is CASSLAQGNTEAFF. CDR3 sequence (DNA): TGTGCCAGCAGCTTAGCTCAGGGGAACACTGAAGCTTTCTTT.

The sample holds one count of this clone. The genes are TRBV19 and TRBJ2-3, with 13 nucleotides matching TRBD2. The CDR3 contains 17 residues. Germline V CDR1 and CDR2: LNHDA, SQIVND (reference sequence). Germline trimming cut 6 bases from V and 1 base from J; bases unmatched to any gene: 7. The CDR3 region is CASSPWTSGGGTDTQYF. The CDR3 bases are TGTGCCAGTAGCCCTTGGACTAGCGGGGGTGGCACAGATACGCAGTATTTT.

The chain has TRBV14 and TRBJ2-7; weak D call: TRBD2 (6 bases). Trimming removed 3 bases from V and 3 bases from J, with 9 bases in between. The CDR3 is 13 amino acids. Per germline, CDR1 SGHDN and CDR2 FVKESK. CDR3 in amino acids: CASSQGGGYEQYF. The CDR3 coding sequence is TGTGCCAGCAGCCAGGGGGGAGGCTACGAGCAGTACTTC.

The V call is TRBV2, the J call TRBJ2-4; TRBD1 agrees at 7 bases. CDR3 length equals 14 residues. CDR1 and CDR2 (germline): SNHLY, FYNNEI. Trimming took 6 bases from V and 2 from J; bases not matched to a gene: 4. The CDR3 spells CASSDRATKNIQYF. CDR3 sequence (DNA): TGTGCCAGCAGCGACAGGGCGACCAAAAACATTCAGTACTTC.

The chain recombines TRBV6-8 with TRBJ2-7; 7 bases are shared with TRBD1. The CDR3 runs to 15 residues. Germline V gives CDR1 MNHGY, CDR2 SAAAGT. With V trimmed by 4 bases and J by 6 bases, 12 bases remained unmatched. CDR3 amino acids: CASSCRDRQSREQYF. DNA of the CDR3: TGTGCCAGCAGTTGTCGGGACAGACAGTCGCGCGAGCAGTACTTC.

This chain uses TRBV7-2 with TRBJ2-5; D is unclear. CDR1 SGHTA and CDR2 FQGNSA come from the germline V gene. Trimming removed 2 bases from V and 1 base from J, with 5 bases in between. The CDR3 is 13 amino acids. The CDR3 region is CASSLPIQETQYF. In nucleotides, the CDR3 is TGTGCCAGCAGCTTACCGATCCAAGAGACCCAGTACTTC.

A few counts support this clone. The chain links TRBV29-1 to TRBJ1-1; tentatively, D is TRBD1 (5 bases). Trimming took off 7 bases at V and 5 bases at J, with 14 bases between the two ends. The CDR3 extends over 12 amino acids. Germline CDR1 and CDR2: SQVTM and ANQGSEA. CDR3 protein: CSAGQGDTEAFF. The CDR3 coding sequence is TGCAGCGCTGGGCAGGGAGATACTGAAGCTTTCTTT.

V and J are TRBV7-3 and TRBJ2-5, with TRBD2 matching 10 bases. Germline loops: CDR1 SGHTA, CDR2 FQGTGA. The CDR3 has 17 amino acids. J gave up 1 base and V 5 bases, and 10 bases lay outside the gene matches. The CDR3 sequence: CASSPPASGRFQETQYF. The CDR3 nucleotides read TGTGCCAGCAGCCCCCCGGCTAGCGGGAGATTCCAAGAGACCCAGTACTTC.

The CDR3 nucleotides are TGTGCCTGGAGCGCCGTTAGAGGTGGCTCTGGGGCCAACGTCCTGACTTTC. Translation: CAWSAVRGGSGANVLTF. The chain recombines TRBV30 with TRBJ2-6; no clear D gene. This CDR3 has 17 residues. V dropped 3 bases and J dropped 0 bases, with 15 bases sitting between them. CDR1 and CDR2 from the germline V gene are GTSNPN and SVGIG (reference sequence). The full variable domain, in which reference TRBV30 and TRBJ2-6 provide the parts outside the CDR3, is SQTIHQWPATLVQPVGSPLSLECTVEGTSNPNLYWYRQAAGRGLQLLFYSVGIGQISSEVPQNLSASRPQDRQFILSSKKLLLSDSGFYLCAWSAVRGGSGANVLTFGAGSRLTVL.

The chain is built from TRBV29-1 and TRBJ2-2; TRBD1 matches at 10 bases. After removal of 3 bases from V and 4 bases from J, the junction contained 5 bases not matched to a gene. The CDR3 is 15 amino acids. Looked up from germline, CDR1 is SQVTM and CDR2 is ANQGSEA. The CDR3 bases are TGCAGCGTTGACCCCTGGGACAGGGGCACCGGGGAGCTGTTTTTT. This gives the protein CSVDPWDRGTGELFF.

The V call is TRBV4-3, the J call TRBJ2-7; 7 bases match TRBD2. This CDR3 region has 15 residues. V lost 1 base, J lost 2 bases, and 5 bases stayed unmatched. The V gene's germline CDR1 is LGHNA and CDR2 YSLEER. The CDR3 DNA follows: TGCGCCAGCAGCCAAGGGGTCAGCGGGGCCTACGAGCAGTACTTC. This sequence encodes CASSQGVSGAYEQYF.

The chain is built from TRBV4-2 and TRBJ1-6; D gene unclear. This CDR3 region has 16 residues. The germline gives CDR1 LGHNA, CDR2 YNFKEQ. V was clipped by 0 bases and J by 6 bases, with 12 bases between them. DNA of the CDR3: TGTGCCAGCAGCCAAGAGTTTGATCACGGTAATTCACCCCTCCACTTT. It codes for CASSQEFDHGNSPLHF.

In its sample, this clone was seen a few times. Written as DNA, the CDR3 is TGCGCCAGCAGCGTGGCGGGGGGTAGCAATCAGCCCCAGCATTTT. Translated: CASSVAGGSNQPQHF. The chain couples TRBV5-1 to TRBJ1-5, with D perhaps TRBD1 (5 bases). V gave up 4 bases and J gave up 0 bases, with 11 bases separating them. The CDR3 spans 15 residues. Germline CDR1 reads SGHRS; CDR2 reads YFSETQ.

The chain carries TRBV30 and TRBJ2-2; D might be TRBD1 or TRBD2, each matching 7 bases. CDR1 and CDR2 from the germline V gene are GTSNPN and SVGIG (reference sequence). Trimming shortened V by 0 bases and J by 4 bases, and 12 bases separated the two germline ends. The CDR3 consists of 15 residues. DNA of the CDR3: TGTGCCTGGAGTGTGCAGGGGGAGGGCACCGGGGAGCTGTTTTTT. Translating it yields CAWSVQGEGTGELFF. Full variable domain (missing parts from reference TRBV30 and TRBJ2-2): SQTIHQWPATLVQPVGSPLSLECTVEGTSNPNLYWYRQAAGRGLQLLFYSVGIGQISSEVPQNLSASRPQDRQFILSSKKLLLSDSGFYLCAWSVQGEGTGELFFGEGSRLTVL.

The V and J genes are TRBV7-9 and TRBJ2-1; no clear D gene. Trimming cost V 1 base and J 5 bases, with 6 bases left between them. CDR3 length equals 13 residues. From germline, CDR1 is SEHNR and CDR2 FQNEAQ (reference sequence). For the CDR3, the DNA is TGTGCCAGCAGCTTAGGCAATAACAATGAGCAGTTCTTC. Its translation: CASSLGNNNEQFF. Complete variable domain (other parts from reference TRBV7-9 and TRBJ2-1): DTGVSQNPRHKITKRGQNVTFRCDPISEHNRLYWYRQTLGQGPEFLTYFQNEAQLEKSRLLSDRFSAERPKGSFSTLEIQRTEQGDSAMYLCASSLGNNNEQFFGPGTRLTVL.

The gene calls are TRBV18 and TRBJ1-3; D call uncertain. V was trimmed by 3 bases and J by 0 bases, leaving 24 bases between them. From germline, CDR1 is KGHSH and CDR2 LQKENI. The CDR3 has 20 residues. The CDR3 sequence is CASSPRAQKSEMSSGNTIYF. The CDR3 coding sequence is TGTGCCAGCTCACCCAGAGCCCAGAAATCGGAGATGAGCTCTGGAAACACCATATATTTT.

This clone came up once. The chain combines TRBV7-8 with TRBJ2-7; TRBD2 agrees at 10 bases. CDR1 is SGHVS and CDR2 is FQNEAQ in the germline V gene. Trimming cost V 4 bases and J 0 bases; bases outside gene matches: 3. The CDR3 extends over 15 amino acids. The CDR3 region is CASSSLAGNSYEQYF. For the CDR3, the DNA is TGTGCCAGCAGCTCACTAGCGGGGAACTCCTACGAGCAGTACTTC.

V usage is TRBV29-1 and J usage is TRBJ2-7; D may be TRBD2 (7 bases). CDR1 SQVTM and CDR2 ANQGSEA come from the germline V gene. The CDR3 extends over 12 amino acids. V dropped 4 bases and J dropped 2 bases, with 9 bases sitting between them. CDR3 amino acids: CSVVGGPYEQYF. The CDR3, as DNA: TGCAGCGTTGTCGGGGGGCCCTACGAGCAGTACTTC.

The chain is built from TRBV10-1 and TRBJ2-1; D is perhaps TRBD2 (6 bases). The CDR3 length is 15 residues. Germline V lookup: CDR1 WNHNN, CDR2 SYGVQD (reference sequence). Trimming pared 11 bases from V and 6 bases from J, leaving 23 bases between. This chain's CDR3 is CASGPRDSLTNEQFF. The CDR3 DNA reads as TGCGCCTCGGGCCCGCGGGACTCCCTCACCAATGAGCAGTTCTTC.

The gene calls are TRBV25-1 and TRBJ2-3; weak D call: TRBD2 (6 bases). Germline loops: CDR1 MGHDK, CDR2 SYGVNS. The CDR3 runs to 15 residues. The V gene lost 5 bases and the J gene lost 0 bases, with 12 bases spanning the gap. Here the CDR3 reads CASSWEALSTDTQYF. The CDR3 nucleotides are TGTGCCAGCAGTTGGGAGGCACTTAGCACAGATACGCAGTATTTT.

The gene calls are TRBV7-9 and TRBJ1-4, with no clear D. From germline, CDR1 is SEHNR and CDR2 FQNEAQ (reference sequence). Deletions cut 3 bases from V and 6 bases from J, with 8 bases between. CDR3 length: 13 residues. The CDR3 protein is CASSLGGYEKLFF. CDR3 nucleotides: TGTGCCAGCAGCTTGGGAGGTTATGAAAAACTGTTTTTT.

The chain carries TRBV5-8 and TRBJ1-1; D is undetermined. The CDR3 extends over 13 amino acids. From germline, CDR1 is SGHTS and CDR2 YDEGEE. Trimming removed 0 bases from V and 0 bases from J, with 3 bases in between. CDR3 DNA: TGTGCCAGCAGCTTGGTTCTGAACACTGAAGCTTTCTTT. Amino acids: CASSLVLNTEAFF.

The chain couples TRBV28 to TRBJ2-3, with no clear D. This CDR3 is 12 amino acids long. Trimming shortened V by 8 bases and J by 10 bases, and 16 bases separated the two germline ends. The V gene's germline CDR1 is MDHEN and CDR2 SYDVKM. The CDR3 DNA is TGTGCCAGCCGAACGAGCCTCTCTGCGCAGTATTTT. Translated, it gives CASRTSLSAQYF.